The source of this T cell receptor (beta chain) is a study of blood T cell repertoires in COVID-19 (TCRdb year 2020). For the wider study: The collaborator samples originated in the United States, Italy and Spain and spanned the acute and convalescent phases of COVID-19. Where available, HLA class I and class II types were obtained from metadata supplied by the sample provider rather than from assay-based typing. Deeply sampled blood TCRbeta repertoires from subjects exposed to, actively infected with, or recovered from COVID-19 were included in the dataset. The prospective study material was composed of cDNA or gDNA derived from T cells, B-cell-depleted T cells, or PBMCs. The samples were drawn from the first 160 participants of the ongoing ImmuneRACE study and from 950 to 1,500 subjects provided by 6 global collaborators. The repertoires were made available in a free public database intended to serve as a resource for research on the immune response to SARS-CoV-2. Sample metadata almost always included a de-identified subject ID, COVID-19 status, age in years and sex. General study outcomes and caveats: The amount of clinical and demographic metadata varied by source and participant and was provided uncurated.

Each collaborating institution followed its own protocols to collect whole blood in K2EDTA tubes. Collaborator samples were shipped for TCRbeta analysis as frozen whole blood, isolated PBMCs, or DNA extracted from either sample type. V lost 6 bases and J lost 6 bases, and the count of bases not matched to a germline gene is 2. CDR1 SGHAT and CDR2 FQNNGV are derived from the germline V gene. Inclusive of the bounding cysteine and phenylalanine, the CDR3 is 12 residues long. The read is trimmed to its CDR3 DNA, 36 bases read in frame from base 1. This clone was seen more than once but under ten times. Its antigen is not yet known. Base qualities are not recorded, but no much larger clone differs from it by a single base. The immunoSEQ Assay, a bias-controlled multiplex PCR, was used to amplify TCRbeta CDR3 regions from genomic DNA. From the authors' description of their analysis: The number of nucleated cells in each sample was estimated by amplification of reference gene primers within the assay. Sequence reads were collapsed and filtered to measure the absolute abundance of every unique TCRbeta CDR3 rearrangement. For each sample, productive Simpson clonality was calculated as the square root of Simpson's diversity index across productive rearrangements. TCRdb mirrors the immuneACCESS table, restricted to in-frame sequences. Some clones are absent from its copies; in checked studies, under half trace to an unresolved V gene, and the reason for the others is unknown. V and J calls and clone size come straight from that table; D and trimming were deduced from the DNA. The sample has 200,000 to 250,000 clones on record, about nine tenths of them singletons. The ten biggest clones cover about 4.1% of the sample.

The sequence links TRBV11-2 to TRBJ1-2; TRBD1 agrees with 9 junctional bases. The source is a man aged 50 to 60 with acute or convalescent COVID-19. The source material was peripheral blood. The bases are TGTGCCAGCAGTGGACAGGGGAATGGCTACACCTTC. Its product reads: CASSGQGNGYTF.